Below, 6 T cell receptor beta chains from the same sample are listed, as sequenced in a study of blood T cell repertoires in COVID-19. Clones were sequenced by immunoSEQ multiplex PCR, and TCRdb holds only the in-frame ones, with some missing. The sample gives 100,000 to 150,000 clones, 81% of which show up once; about 18% is in the top ten. Sequenced: peripheral blood. All receptors come from a man aged 30-40 years with COVID-19, enrolled during active disease.

The chain employs TRBV3-1 (or the pseudogene TRBV3-2) and TRBJ2-7; D unresolved. Trimming removed 0 bases at V and 2 bases at J, with 11 bases between. CDR1 LGHDT and CDR2 YNNKEL come from the germline V gene (reference sequence). CDR3 length: 15 amino acids. The CDR3 reads CASSQDLGSTYEQYF. CDR3 DNA: TGTGCCAGCAGCCAAGATCTGGGCTCAACCTACGAGCAGTACTTC.

V usage is TRBV10-2 and J usage is TRBJ2-2; 8 nucleotides match TRBD2. This CDR3 comprises 18 residues. Germline V gene sequence: CDR1 WSHSY, CDR2 SAAADI. Trimming at V came to 4 bases and at J to 5 bases, leaving 15 bases not matched to a gene. Here the CDR3 DNA reads TGCGCCAGCAGTGTCCTTCGCGGGGGGCCTTCTTGGACCGGGGAGCTGTTTTTT. Encoded protein: CASSVLRGGPSWTGELFF.

This clone was observed once. The chain employs TRBV4-1 and TRBJ2-7, with TRBD2 identical over 10 bases. The germline V gene has CDR1 MGHRA and CDR2 YSYEKL. The J segment lost 0 bases and the V segment lost 0 bases, leaving 2 bases of the junction unmatched. This CDR3 region has 16 residues. The CDR3 protein is CASSQDRLAGSYEQYF. In nucleotides, the CDR3 is TGCGCCAGCAGCCAAGATAGACTAGCGGGCTCCTACGAGCAGTACTTC.

The chain employs TRBV5-6 and TRBJ1-1, with D maybe TRBD1 (6 bases). The CDR3 has 15 amino acids. V was shortened by 0 bases and J by 0 bases, with 9 bases between the two germline ends. Germline CDR1 reads SGHDT; CDR2 reads YYEEEE. The CDR3 here is CASSLEQGVNTEAFF. DNA for the CDR3: TGTGCCAGCAGCTTGGAACAGGGAGTGAACACTGAAGCTTTCTTT. The whole variable domain, filled in from reference TRBV5-6 and TRBJ1-1, reads DAGVTQSPTHLIKTRGQQVTLRCSPKSGHDTVSWYQQALGQGPQFIFQYYEEEERQRGNFPDRFSGHQFPNYSSELNVNALLLGDSALYLCASSLEQGVNTEAFFGQGTRLTVV.

The CDR3 sequence is CASSDPLAGGDNEQFF. CDR3 coding DNA: TGTGCCAGCAGTGATCCTCTAGCGGGAGGGGACAATGAGCAGTTCTTC. This chain connects TRBV6-1 to TRBJ2-1; TRBD2 matches 12 bases. Germline CDR1 reads MNHNS; CDR2 reads SASEGT. With V trimmed by 3 bases and J by 5 bases, 5 bases remained unmatched. This CDR3 is 16 amino acids long.

The J gene is TRBJ1-2, the V gene TRBV7-9; 10 nucleotides agree with TRBD1. Per the germline V gene, CDR1 is SEHNR and CDR2 is FQNEAQ (reference sequence). Losses at the gene ends were 9 bases for V and 5 bases for J; bases not matched to a gene: 18. The CDR3 runs 17 residues. The CDR3 DNA reads TGTGCCAGTCAGCCGCTCGTGCCGGGACAGGGGAGGTATGGCTACACCTTC. This codes for CASQPLVPGQGRYGYTF.